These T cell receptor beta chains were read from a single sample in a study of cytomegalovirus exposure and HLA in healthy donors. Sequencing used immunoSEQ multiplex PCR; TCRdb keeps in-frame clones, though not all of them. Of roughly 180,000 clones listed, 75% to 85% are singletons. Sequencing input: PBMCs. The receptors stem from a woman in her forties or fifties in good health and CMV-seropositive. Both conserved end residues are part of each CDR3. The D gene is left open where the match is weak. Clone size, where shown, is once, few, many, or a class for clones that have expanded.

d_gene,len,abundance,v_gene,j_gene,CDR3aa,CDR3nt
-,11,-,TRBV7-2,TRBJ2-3,CASTSADTQYF,TGTGCCAGCACCTCCGCAGATACGCAGTATTTT
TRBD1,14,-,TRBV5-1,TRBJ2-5,CASSGTGPYETQYF,TGCGCCAGCAGCGGGACAGGGCCGTACGAGACCCAGTACTTC
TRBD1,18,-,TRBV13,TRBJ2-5,CASSLRGQGSLLQETQYF,TGTGCCAGCAGCTTACGGGGACAGGGGTCCCTCCTCCAAGAGACCCAGTACTTC
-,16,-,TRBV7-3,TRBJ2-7,CASSLRGGRPPYEQYF,TGTGCCAGCAGCTTAAGAGGGGGACGGCCGCCCTACGAGCAGTACTTC
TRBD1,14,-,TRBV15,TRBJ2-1,CATLDRAAYNEQFF,TGTGCCACCCTAGACAGGGCAGCCTACAATGAGCAGTTCTTC
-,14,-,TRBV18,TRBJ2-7,CASSPTGGNYEQYF,TGTGCCAGCTCACCGACAGGCGGAAACTACGAGCAGTACTTC
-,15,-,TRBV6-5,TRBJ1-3,CASSYRGFSGNTIYF,TGTGCCAGCAGTTACCGGGGGTTCTCTGGAAACACCATATATTTT
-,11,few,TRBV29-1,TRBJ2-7,CSVVRSYEQYF,TGCAGCGTTGTCAGATCCTACGAGCAGTACTTC
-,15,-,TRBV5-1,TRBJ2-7,CASSLFSGQSYEQYF,TGCGCCAGCAGCTTATTTAGCGGTCAGTCCTACGAGCAGTACTTC
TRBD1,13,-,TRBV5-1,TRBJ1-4,CASSRGQAEKLFF,TGCGCCAGCAGCCGGGGACAGGCTGAAAAACTGTTTTTT
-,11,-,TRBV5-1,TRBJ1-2,CASSTGWGYTF,TGCGCCAGCTCGACAGGTTGGGGCTACACCTTC
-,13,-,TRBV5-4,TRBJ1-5,CASSLDRNQPQHF,TGTGCCAGCAGCTTGGATAGAAATCAGCCCCAGCATTTT
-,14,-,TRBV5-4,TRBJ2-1,CASSLTGKINEQFF,TGTGCCAGCAGCTTGACCGGGAAGATTAATGAGCAGTTCTTC
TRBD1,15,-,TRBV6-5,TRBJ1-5,CASRGTGDSNQPQHF,TGTGCCAGCAGAGGTACAGGGGATAGCAATCAGCCCCAGCATTTT
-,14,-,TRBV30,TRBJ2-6,CAWMKRSGANVLTF,TGTGCCTGGATGAAGCGCTCTGGGGCCAACGTCCTGACTTTC
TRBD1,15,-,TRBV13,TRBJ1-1,CASSLQTGGDPEAFF,TGTGCCAGCAGCTTACAGACAGGGGGGGATCCTGAAGCTTTCTTT
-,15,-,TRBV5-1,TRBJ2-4,CASSLAHRDGDIQYF,TGCGCCAGCAGCTTGGCCCACAGAGACGGGGACATTCAGTACTTC
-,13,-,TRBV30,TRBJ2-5,CAWGGGLGETQYF,TGTGCCTGGGGAGGGGGCCTCGGAGAGACCCAGTACTTC
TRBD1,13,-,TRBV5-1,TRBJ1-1,CASSWDRGTEAFF,TGCGCCAGCAGCTGGGACAGGGGCACTGAAGCTTTCTTT
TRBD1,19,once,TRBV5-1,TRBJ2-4,CASSLVPGQGPALKNIQYF,TGCGCCAGCAGCTTGGTCCCGGGACAGGGCCCTGCGCTCAAAAACATTCAGTACTTC
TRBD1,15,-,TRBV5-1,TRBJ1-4,CASSLRQGPNEKLFF,TGCGCCAGCAGCCTCCGACAGGGGCCCAATGAAAAACTGTTTTTT
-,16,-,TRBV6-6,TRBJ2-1,CASSYERPSSYNEQFF,TGTGCCAGCAGTTACGAGCGGCCAAGCTCCTACAATGAGCAGTTCTTC
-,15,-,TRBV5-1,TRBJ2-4,CASSLEGQGGNIQYF,TGCGCCAGCAGCTTGGAGGGGCAGGGAGGAAACATTCAGTACTTC
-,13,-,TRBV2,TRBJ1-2,CASSETGNYGYTF,TGTGCCAGCAGTGAAACAGGGAACTATGGCTACACCTTC
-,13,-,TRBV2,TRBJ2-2,CASRAARAGELFF,TGTGCCAGCAGGGCAGCCCGGGCCGGGGAGCTGTTTTTT
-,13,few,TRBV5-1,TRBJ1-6,CASSSADGTPLHF,TGCGCCAGCAGCTCCGCGGACGGGACACCCCTCCACTTT
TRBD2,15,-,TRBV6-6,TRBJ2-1,CASTSSGGIYNEQFF,TGTGCCAGCACCTCTAGCGGGGGGATTTACAATGAGCAGTTCTTC
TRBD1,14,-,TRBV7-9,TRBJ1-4,CASSPGGGNEKLFF,TGTGCCAGCTCCCCAGGGGGCGGTAATGAAAAACTGTTTTTT
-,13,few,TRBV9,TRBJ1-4,CASSGGENEKLFF,TGTGCCAGCAGCGGCGGGGAGAATGAAAAACTGTTTTTT
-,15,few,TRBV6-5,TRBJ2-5,CASTTDPGQSTQQYF,TGTGCCAGCACTACCGACCCCGGACAGTCGACTCAGCAGTACTTC
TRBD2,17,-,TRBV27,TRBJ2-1,CASSLGLDVGFTGEQFF,TGTGCCAGCAGTCTGGGACTAGATGTAGGATTTACGGGTGAGCAGTTCTTC
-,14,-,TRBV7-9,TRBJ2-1,CASSVTSWVHEQFF,TGTGCCAGCAGCGTAACTAGCTGGGTCCATGAGCAGTTCTTC
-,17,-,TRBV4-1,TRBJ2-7,CASSHQVTGRTGYEQYF,TGCGCCAGCAGCCATCAAGTTACAGGACGGACGGGTTACGAGCAGTACTTC
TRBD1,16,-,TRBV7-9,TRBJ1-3,CASSRGQGHAGNTIYF,TGTGCCAGCAGCCGCGGACAGGGACATGCCGGAAACACCATATATTTT
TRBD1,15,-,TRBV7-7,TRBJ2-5,CASSLGTGRRETQYF,TGTGCTAGCAGCTTAGGGACAGGGAGGAGGGAGACCCAGTACTTC
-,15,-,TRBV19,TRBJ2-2,CASSSTGPSPGELFF,TGTGCCAGTAGTAGCACAGGGCCAAGTCCCGGGGAGCTGTTTTTT
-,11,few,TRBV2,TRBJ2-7,CAGRGSYEQYF,TGTGCCGGCAGGGGCAGCTACGAGCAGTACTTC
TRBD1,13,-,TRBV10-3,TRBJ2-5,CAIRQGGEETQYF,TGTGCCATCCGACAGGGGGGAGAAGAGACCCAGTACTTC